The 26 T cell receptor beta chains in this list originate from one sample, sequenced in a study of T cell responses to AZD1222 COVID-19 vaccine. Method: immunoSEQ multiplex PCR; TCRdb's copy keeps in-frame clones and lacks some. The table shows approximately 110,000 clones, with roughly nine tenths occurring only once. This sample comprised peripheral blood, obtained on day 0 of AZD1222 vaccination. Receptor source: an adult in good health.

The J gene is TRBJ2-7, the V gene TRBV19; TRBD2 is a possible D gene (6 bases). This CDR3 is 13 amino acids long. V was trimmed by 11 bases and J by 0 bases, leaving 14 bases between them. The germline V gene encodes CDR1 LNHDA and CDR2 SQIVND (reference sequence). The chain's CDR3 is CASGGGVSYEQYF. Written as DNA, the CDR3 is TGTGCCTCTGGGGGAGGTGTCTCCTACGAGCAGTACTTC.

The J gene is TRBJ2-4, the V gene TRBV7-4, with 7 nucleotides matching TRBD1. With V trimmed by 5 bases and J by 0 bases, 10 bases remained unmatched. CDR1 and CDR2 from the germline V gene are SGHVT and SQSDAQ. The CDR3 totals 17 residues. The CDR3 region has the DNA TGTGCCAGCAGCCCTACCCAGGGGGATAGAGCCAAAAACATTCAGTACTTC. It translates to CASSPTQGDRAKNIQYF.

The V call is TRBV24-1, the J call TRBJ2-2; the D gene could be TRBD1 or TRBD2 (5 bases each). With 7 bases removed from V and 1 base from J, the gap between germline ends came to 9 bases. The length of the CDR3 is 14 residues. Germline-derived CDR1 and CDR2 are KGHDR and SFDVKD. The chain's CDR3 is CATRRDGNTGELFF. In nucleotides, the CDR3 is TGTGCCACCAGAAGGGACGGGAACACCGGGGAGCTGTTTTTT.

J is TRBJ2-5 and V is TRBV6-5; unclear D gene. V lost 0 bases to trimming and J lost 4 bases, with 9 bases between them. The CDR3 runs 14 residues. Germline V CDR1 and CDR2: MNHEY, SVGAGI. As DNA, the CDR3 is TGTGCCAGCAGTTACTCGAGGTCTGGAGAGACCCAGTACTTC. Encoded protein: CASSYSRSGETQYF.

In this sample, this clone turned up a few times. This chain connects TRBV5-5 to TRBJ1-4; TRBD1 agrees at 10 bases. Germline trimming cut 5 bases from V and 8 bases from J; bases unmatched to any gene: 9. This CDR3 is 15 amino acids long. Germline V lookup: CDR1 SGHKS, CDR2 YYEKEE (reference sequence). The CDR3 reads CASSPHTGQGEKLFF. The CDR3 nucleotides are TGTGCCAGCAGTCCACACACGGGACAGGGGGAAAAACTGTTTTTT.

In its sample, this clone was seen a few times. The chain uses TRBV6-6 and TRBJ1-1; D remains ambiguous. The germline gives CDR1 MNHNY, CDR2 SVGAGI (reference sequence). V was clipped by 4 bases and J by 5 bases, with 11 bases between them. The CDR3 runs to 13 residues. This chain's CDR3 is CASSSDLGTEAFF. The CDR3 DNA follows: TGTGCCAGCAGTTCGGACCTGGGGACTGAAGCTTTCTTT.

V is TRBV5-1 and J is TRBJ1-1; 9 nucleotides match TRBD1. CDR1 and CDR2 (germline): SGHRS, YFSETQ. Trimming cost V 4 bases and J 4 bases; bases outside gene matches: 5. This CDR3 has 14 amino acids. The CDR3 DNA reads TGCGCCAGCAGCCCGGACAGGGGCGGCACTGAAGCTTTCTTT. It encodes CASSPDRGGTEAFF.

This clone turned up a few times. The CDR3 is CASSMRARTGTSVYEQYF. CDR3 sequence (DNA): TGTGCCAGTAGTATGAGGGCCCGAACCGGGACTAGCGTGTACGAGCAGTACTTC. V usage is TRBV19 and J usage is TRBJ2-7; 10 bases agree with TRBD2. The CDR3 runs 18 residues. In germline, CDR1 is LNHDA, CDR2 SQIVND (reference sequence). V gave up 3 bases and J gave up 4 bases; unmatched junction bases: 15.

This rearrangement joins TRBV5-1 to TRBJ2-5; tentative D call: TRBD2 (5 bases). V dropped 1 base and J dropped 5 bases, with 12 bases sitting between them. The length of the CDR3 is 14 residues. The germline gives CDR1 SGHRS, CDR2 YFSETQ. The CDR3 DNA is TGCGCCAGCAGCTTGTACACGAGGGCCGAGACCCAGTACTTC. It yields the protein CASSLYTRAETQYF.

This clone came up a few times. This chain connects TRBV28 to TRBJ1-3; D call uncertain. In germline, CDR1 is MDHEN, CDR2 SYDVKM. The germline V and J ends were trimmed by 6 bases and 0 bases, with 12 bases remaining between them. The CDR3 length is 15 residues. The CDR3, as DNA: TGTGCCAGCAGCCAAGACGGACTCTCTGGAAACACCATATATTTT. Its translation: CASSQDGLSGNTIYF.

CDR3 sequence (DNA): TGTGCCAGCGGAGCAGGGACCTTCTATGGCTACACCTTC. It specifies CASGAGTFYGYTF. The V gene is TRBV28, the J gene TRBJ1-2, with D maybe TRBD1 (5 bases). In germline, CDR1 is MDHEN, CDR2 SYDVKM. Trimming took 8 bases from V and 4 from J, leaving 14 bases between them. CDR3 size: 13 residues.

This sequence joins TRBV6-1 and TRBJ1-2; no firm D call. Trimming pared 3 bases from V and 4 bases from J, leaving 9 bases between. The CDR3 covers 13 residues. Germline CDR1 and CDR2: MNHNS and SASEGT. The CDR3 loop reads CASSEKLFYGYTF. The CDR3 DNA is TGTGCCAGCAGTGAGAAGCTCTTCTATGGCTACACCTTC.

The chain recombines TRBV5-1 with TRBJ2-3; D is possibly TRBD2 (5 bases). The CDR3 consists of 16 residues. Germline V CDR1 and CDR2: SGHRS, YFSETQ. V lost 4 bases and J lost 2, with 17 bases in between. In DNA form, the CDR3 reads TGCGCCAGCAGCCCCGGTTCCGGGATTAACACAGATACGCAGTATTTT. This encodes CASSPGSGINTDTQYF. Full variable domain (remainder filled in from reference TRBV5-1 and TRBJ2-3): KAGVTQTPRYLIKTRGQQVTLSCSPISGHRSVSWYQQTPGQGLQFLFEYFSETQRNKGNFPGRFSGRQFSNSRSEMNVSTLELGDSALYLCASSPGSGINTDTQYFGPGTRLTVL.

V is TRBV30 and J is TRBJ2-5, with 9 bases identical to TRBD1. The CDR3 spans 15 residues. The junction had 10 bases not matched to a gene; V was cut back by 6 bases and J by 2 bases. Germline-derived CDR1 and CDR2 are GTSNPN and SVGIG (reference sequence). CDR3 in amino acids: CACQRTGVAQETQYF. The CDR3 nucleotides read TGTGCCTGTCAAAGGACAGGGGTAGCGCAAGAGACCCAGTACTTC.

The V call is TRBV2, the J call TRBJ1-1, with 7 bases fitting TRBD1. The ends lost 6 bases at V and 1 base at J; junction bases unmatched: 5. This CDR3 comprises 14 residues. Germline V CDR1 and CDR2: SNHLY, FYNNEI. CDR3 amino acids: CASSTQGWNTEAFF. The CDR3 coding sequence is TGTGCCAGCAGCACACAGGGGTGGAACACTGAAGCTTTCTTT.

The chain uses TRBV6-5 and TRBJ2-7, with D tentatively TRBD2 (5 bases). CDR1 and CDR2 (germline): MNHEY, SVGAGI. The CDR3 has 15 amino acids. The V and J ends lost 5 bases and 4 bases respectively, with 18 bases between them. The CDR3 region has the DNA TGTGCCAGCAGTATCGAACCGGGAAGTATGTACGAGCAGTACTTC. This codes for CASSIEPGSMYEQYF.

The chain employs TRBV27 and TRBJ2-5; D perhaps matches TRBD1 (6 bases). Trimming cost V 5 bases and J 2 bases, with 9 bases left between them. The CDR3 consists of 13 residues. The germline gives CDR1 MNHEY, CDR2 SMNVEV (reference sequence). The CDR3 here is CASSGTTQETQYF. CDR3 coding DNA: TGTGCCAGCAGTGGGACAACTCAAGAGACCCAGTACTTC.

The chain links TRBV27 to TRBJ2-2; D is ambiguous. V gave up 3 bases and J gave up 3 bases, with 2 bases separating them. This CDR3 spans 12 amino acids. Per the germline V gene, CDR1 is MNHEY and CDR2 is SMNVEV (reference sequence). CDR3 protein: CASSFYTGELFF. In nucleotides, the CDR3 is TGTGCCAGCAGTTTTTACACCGGGGAGCTGTTTTTT.

V and J are TRBV4-2 and TRBJ2-7, with D perhaps TRBD1 (6 bases). The V end was cut by 0 bases, the J end by 2 bases, with 14 bases between. The germline V gene has CDR1 LGHNA and CDR2 YNFKEQ. The CDR3 contains 16 residues. Here the CDR3 reads CASSQDLLQGTYEQYF. Written as DNA, the CDR3 is TGTGCCAGCAGCCAAGACCTACTCCAGGGGACCTACGAGCAGTACTTC.

This chain joins TRBV4-2 and TRBJ2-7, with 7 nucleotides matching TRBD2. Unmatched junction bases numbered 5, after V lost 3 bases and J lost 0 bases. This CDR3 has 15 amino acids. The germline V gene encodes CDR1 LGHNA and CDR2 YNFKEQ. This CDR3 is CASSQLAVRSYEQYF. The CDR3 region has the DNA TGTGCCAGCAGCCAGCTAGCGGTCCGCTCCTACGAGCAGTACTTC.

The V call is TRBV6-4, the J call TRBJ2-3, with no clear D. The length of the CDR3 is 16 residues. Trimming removed 0 bases from V and 2 bases from J, with 12 bases in between. Germline values: CDR1 MRHNA, CDR2 SNTAGT. The CDR3 DNA sequence: TGTGCCAGCAGTGACTCCATTGGTTGGGCCACAGATACGCAGTATTTT. Amino acid sequence: CASSDSIGWATDTQYF.

This clone has just one count. The CDR3 sequence: CASSPRGSNQPQHF. The DNA of the CDR3 is TGTGCCAGCAGCCCAAGGGGTAGCAATCAGCCCCAGCATTTT. The rearrangement links TRBV7-6 to TRBJ1-5; TRBD1 might be the D (5 bases). Germline CDR1 SGHVS, CDR2 FNYEAQ. The CDR3 is 14 amino acids. The V end lost 5 bases, the J end lost 0 bases, and 8 bases lay between the germline ends.

This chain connects TRBV5-4 to TRBJ2-5; 7 bases line up with TRBD2. V trimming: 3 bases; J trimming: 1 base; junction bases outside the gene matches: 9. Germline-derived CDR1 and CDR2 are SGHNT and YYREEE (reference sequence). CDR3 length equals 16 residues. The CDR3 DNA reads as TGTGCCAGCAGCTCGGGGACTACCCGAGTCCAAGAGACCCAGTACTTC. The encoded protein is CASSSGTTRVQETQYF.

The rearrangement joins TRBV28 to TRBJ1-2; unclear D gene. CDR1 is MDHEN, CDR2 SYDVKM, per germline. This CDR3 spans 11 amino acids. V lost 2 bases and J 7 bases, leaving 5 bases between the germline ends. The CDR3 bases are TGTGCCAGCAGTTTAAACACTGGCTACACCTTC. This translates into CASSLNTGYTF.

The V and J genes are TRBV4-3 and TRBJ2-3, with 7 nucleotides matching TRBD1. V lost 0 bases to trimming and J lost 4 bases; unmatched junction nucleotides: 7. Germline V gene data show CDR1 as LGHNA and CDR2 as YSLEER. The CDR3 has 16 amino acids. CDR3 loop: CASSQDRSQGADTQYF. In DNA, the CDR3 is TGCGCCAGCAGCCAAGATCGGTCTCAGGGGGCAGATACGCAGTATTTT.

This clone has only one observation. The chain uses TRBV28 and TRBJ2-2; weak D call: TRBD2 (6 bases). With 7 bases removed from V and 5 bases from J, the gap between germline ends came to 11 bases. The CDR3 runs to 13 residues. In germline, CDR1 is MDHEN, CDR2 SYDVKM. The DNA of the CDR3 is TGTGCCAGCACCCGGGGGAGGACCGGGGAGCTGTTTTTT. It yields the protein CASTRGRTGELFF.